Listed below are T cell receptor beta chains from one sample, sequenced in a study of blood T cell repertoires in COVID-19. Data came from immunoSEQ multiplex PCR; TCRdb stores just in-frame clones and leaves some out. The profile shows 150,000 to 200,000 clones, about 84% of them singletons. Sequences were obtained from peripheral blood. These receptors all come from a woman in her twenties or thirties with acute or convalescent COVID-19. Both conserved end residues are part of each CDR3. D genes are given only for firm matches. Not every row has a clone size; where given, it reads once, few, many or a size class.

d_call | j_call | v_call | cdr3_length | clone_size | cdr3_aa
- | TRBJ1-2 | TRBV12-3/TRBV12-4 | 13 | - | CASSFSGGGGYTF
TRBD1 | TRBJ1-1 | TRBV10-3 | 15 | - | CAIRNLQGAYSEAFF
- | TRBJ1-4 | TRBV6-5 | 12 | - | CASNQGHEKLFF
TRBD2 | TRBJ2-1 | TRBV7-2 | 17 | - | CASSRVASGGSNNEQFF
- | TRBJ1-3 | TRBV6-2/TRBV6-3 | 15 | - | CASSYGWSSGNTIYF
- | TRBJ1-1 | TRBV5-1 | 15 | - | CASSLAGAGGTEAFF
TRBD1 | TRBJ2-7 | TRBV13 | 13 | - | CATGTGNSYEQYF
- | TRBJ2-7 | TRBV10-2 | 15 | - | CASWGLQGLDARQYF
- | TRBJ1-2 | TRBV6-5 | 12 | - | CASSDTQVGYTF
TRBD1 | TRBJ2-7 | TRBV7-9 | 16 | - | CASSLAGGQGAYEQYF
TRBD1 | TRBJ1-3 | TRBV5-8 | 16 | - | CASSFLVDRAAGTIYF
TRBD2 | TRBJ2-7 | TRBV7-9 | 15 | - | CASSLGAGGSYEQYF
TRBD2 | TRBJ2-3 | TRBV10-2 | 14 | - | CASSESGGRDTQYF
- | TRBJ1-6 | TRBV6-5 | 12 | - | CASSYRGSPLHF
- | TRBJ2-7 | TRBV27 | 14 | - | CASSLYAAGYEQYF
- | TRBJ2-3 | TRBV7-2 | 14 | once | CASSGQGRVDTQYF
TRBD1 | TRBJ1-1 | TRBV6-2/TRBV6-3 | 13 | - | CASSYWDRAVAFF
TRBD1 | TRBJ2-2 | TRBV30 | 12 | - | CAWTDRAGELFF
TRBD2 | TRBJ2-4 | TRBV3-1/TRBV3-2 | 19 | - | CASSQVPSGSPVAKNIQYF
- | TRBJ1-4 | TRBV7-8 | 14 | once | CASSFGQKGEKLFF
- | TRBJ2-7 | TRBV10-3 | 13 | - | CAISESATYEQYF
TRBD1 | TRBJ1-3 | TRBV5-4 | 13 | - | CAVEGARGNTIYF
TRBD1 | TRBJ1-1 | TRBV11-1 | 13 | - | CASSLDRGRWAFF
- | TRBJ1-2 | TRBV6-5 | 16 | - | CASSYSGGGPNYGYTF
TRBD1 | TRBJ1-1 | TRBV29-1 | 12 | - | CSADSPGQKAFF
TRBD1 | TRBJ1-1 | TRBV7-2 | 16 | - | CASSVTGTGGRTEAFF
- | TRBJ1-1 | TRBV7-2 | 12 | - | CASSLVGSQAFF
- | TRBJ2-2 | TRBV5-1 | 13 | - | CASSVSGTGELFF
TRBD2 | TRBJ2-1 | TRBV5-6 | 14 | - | CASSSLREVNEQFF
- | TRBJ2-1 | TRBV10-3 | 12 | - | CAARDLDNEQFF
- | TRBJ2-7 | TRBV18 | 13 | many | CASSPDAGNKQYF
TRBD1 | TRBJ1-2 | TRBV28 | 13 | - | CASTGQGASGYTF
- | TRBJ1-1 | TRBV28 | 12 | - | CASSLSGPGAFF
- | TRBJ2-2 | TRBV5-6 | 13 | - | CASSLQGTEELFF
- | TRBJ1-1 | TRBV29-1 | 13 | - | CSVERGQNTEAFF
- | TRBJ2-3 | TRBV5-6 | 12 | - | CASSPGSDTQYF
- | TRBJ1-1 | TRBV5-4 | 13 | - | CASSIRGNTEAFF
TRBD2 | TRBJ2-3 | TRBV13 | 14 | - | CASTSGPYTDTQYF
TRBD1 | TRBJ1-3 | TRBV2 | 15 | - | CASSVLGQSGNTIYF
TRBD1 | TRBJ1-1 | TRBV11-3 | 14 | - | CASSSGQGNTEAFF
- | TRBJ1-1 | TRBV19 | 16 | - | CASSSIFGETNTEAFF
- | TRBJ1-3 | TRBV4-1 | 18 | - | CASSQEGRLRGTGNTIYF
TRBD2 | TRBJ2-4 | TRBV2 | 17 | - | CASSGLAGGVAKNIQYF
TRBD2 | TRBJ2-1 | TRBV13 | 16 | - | CASSIYRTSPNNEQFF
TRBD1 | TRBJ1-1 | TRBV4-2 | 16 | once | CASSQDPGQGGTEAFF
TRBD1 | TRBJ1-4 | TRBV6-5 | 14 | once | CASRRDRGVEKLFF
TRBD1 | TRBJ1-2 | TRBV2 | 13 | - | CASMAGGLYGYTF
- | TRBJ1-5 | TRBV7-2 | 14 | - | CASSLIGRGQPQHF
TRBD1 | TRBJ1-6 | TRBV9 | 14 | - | CASSEDRGRSPLHF
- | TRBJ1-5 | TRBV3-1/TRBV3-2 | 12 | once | CASSEVGQPQHF
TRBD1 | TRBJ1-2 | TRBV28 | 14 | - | CASSWQGVDYGYTF
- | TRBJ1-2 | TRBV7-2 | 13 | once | CASSLLGEGGYTF
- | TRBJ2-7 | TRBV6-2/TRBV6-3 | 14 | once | CASSIGTRTYEQYF
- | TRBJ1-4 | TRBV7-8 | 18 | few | CATRVGGRLPATNEKLFF